What follows are 28 T cell receptor beta chains derived from one specimen sequenced in a study of early T cells in non-severe SARS-CoV-2 infection. Via MiXCR, TCRdb re-called the 5' RACE reads, giving one row per CDR3 protein. Among 90,000 to 130,000 distinct CDR3 sequences listed, over 10% were seen once. The material sequenced was whole blood. The source is an adult who was a healthcare worker with PCR-confirmed SARS-CoV-2 infection or an uninfected control (not recorded which).

In this sample, this clonotype turned up a few times. CDR3 coding DNA: TGCAGTGCCTCGATAGACGGCGCCACAGATACGCAGTATTTT. Translation gives CSASIDGATDTQYF. J is TRBJ2-3 and V is TRBV20-1; D gene unclear. Germline V gives CDR1 DFQATT, CDR2 SNEGSKA (reference sequence). V was clipped by 6 bases and J by 2 bases, with 15 bases between them. This CDR3 spans 14 amino acids.

The CDR3 bases are TGTGCCAGCAGTTTACTGGGGACTAGCGGGGCGGATGAGCAGTTCTTC. It encodes CASSLLGTSGADEQFF. The V and J genes are TRBV27 and TRBJ2-1, with TRBD2 matching over 13 bases. The junction had 6 bases not matched to a gene; V was cut back by 2 bases and J by 8 bases. The CDR3 has 16 amino acids. Germline lookup yields CDR1 MNHEY and CDR2 SMNVEV (reference sequence).

This clonotype was seen only a few times. The chain carries TRBV5-4 and TRBJ1-2; D call uncertain. The CDR3 is made up of 14 amino acids. The V end was cut by 0 bases, the J end by 2 bases, with 8 bases between. Per germline, CDR1 SGHNT and CDR2 YYREEE (reference sequence). DNA for the CDR3: TGTGCCAGCAGCTTGGGGCAAGAAAACTATGGCTACACCTTC. This encodes CASSLGQENYGYTF.

The chain recombines TRBV20-1 with TRBJ2-7; 10 nucleotides align to TRBD1. Per the germline V gene, CDR1 is DFQATT and CDR2 is SNEGSKA (reference sequence). Losses at the gene ends were 5 bases for V and 3 bases for J; bases not matched to a gene: 7. The CDR3 has 14 amino acids. The CDR3 sequence: CSAGGQGKNYEQYF. The CDR3 bases are TGCAGTGCTGGGGGACAGGGGAAGAACTACGAGCAGTACTTC.

This clonotype was recorded at least ten times. The chain joins TRBV4-2 to TRBJ2-3; D is uncertain. The CDR3 spans 15 residues. In germline, CDR1 is LGHNA, CDR2 YNFKEQ. V was trimmed by 4 bases and J by 2 bases, leaving 13 bases between them. Here the CDR3 reads CASSPQRLNTDTQYF. Here the CDR3 DNA reads TGTGCCAGCAGCCCCCAGCGACTTAACACAGATACGCAGTATTTT.

This clonotype was detected a few times. The chain couples TRBV5-1 to TRBJ2-5; D call uncertain. Trimming stripped 4 bases from V and 3 bases from J, with 13 bases between. CDR1 is SGHRS, CDR2 YFSETQ, per germline. The length of the CDR3 is 14 residues. CDR3 sequence (DNA): TGCGCCAGCAGCCCGGTTAGGGTTGAAGAGACCCAGTACTTC. It codes for CASSPVRVEETQYF. Variable domain in full (rest from reference TRBV5-1 and TRBJ2-5): KAGVTQTPRYLIKTRGQQVTLSCSPISGHRSVSWYQQTPGQGLQFLFEYFSETQRNKGNFPGRFSGRQFSNSRSEMNVSTLELGDSALYLCASSPVRVEETQYFGPGTRLLVL.

The chain joins TRBV12-3 or TRBV12-4 to TRBJ2-7; weak D call: TRBD2 (5 bases). This CDR3 has 14 amino acids. Between the trimmed V and J ends, which lost 8 bases and 4 bases, there was a span of 18 bases. The CDR3 bases are TGTGCCAGCCGCTCCGCTGGGAGTTCGTACGAGCAGTACTTC. Protein product: CASRSAGSSYEQYF.

The J gene is TRBJ1-6, the V gene TRBV5-6; possible D gene TRBD1, 5 bases. V was clipped by 2 bases and J by 9 bases, with 6 bases between them. This CDR3 has 12 residues. Germline loops: CDR1 SGHDT, CDR2 YYEEEE. As DNA, the CDR3 is TGTGCCAGCAGCTTCAGGGTTTCACCCCTCCACTTT. This gives the protein CASSFRVSPLHF. Together with reference TRBV5-6 and TRBJ1-6, the CDR3 gives the full variable domain: DAGVTQSPTHLIKTRGQQVTLRCSPKSGHDTVSWYQQALGQGPQFIFQYYEEEERQRGNFPDRFSGHQFPNYSSELNVNALLLGDSALYLCASSFRVSPLHFGNGTRLTVT.

This clonotype was seen more than once but under ten times. V is TRBV6-5 and J is TRBJ2-1; TRBD2 matches at 12 bases. The germline V gene encodes CDR1 MNHEY and CDR2 SVGAGI. The CDR3 has 14 residues. The trim removed 6 bases at V and 9 bases at J, leaving 6 bases unmatched. The CDR3 nucleotides read TGTGCCAGCAGCCGGACTAGCGGGACCCTTGAGCAGTTCTTC. Protein: CASSRTSGTLEQFF.

This clonotype was counted only a few times. The chain uses TRBV12-3 or TRBV12-4 and TRBJ2-1, with TRBD2 matching over 14 bases. V was clipped by 6 bases and J by 6 bases; unmatched bases: 4. This CDR3 spans 15 amino acids. In nucleotides, the CDR3 is TGTGCCAGCAGCGAAGGGACTAGCGGGAGCAATGAGCAGTTCTTC. This sequence encodes CASSEGTSGSNEQFF.

In this sample, this clonotype turned up a few times. The chain couples TRBV11-3 to TRBJ2-6, with unresolved D. The CDR3 consists of 16 residues. CDR1 and CDR2 (germline): SGHNT, YENEEA. V was shortened by 0 bases and J by 1 base, with 7 bases between the two germline ends. Here the CDR3 reads CASSLEWGSGANVLTF. CDR3 DNA: TGTGCCAGCAGCTTAGAATGGGGTTCTGGGGCCAACGTCCTGACTTTC.

This clonotype was observed a handful of times. The chain employs TRBV28 and TRBJ2-2, with 9 bases lining up with TRBD2. Germline CDR1 reads MDHEN; CDR2 reads SYDVKM. V lost 6 bases to trimming and J lost 0 bases; unmatched junction nucleotides: 2. The CDR3 covers 15 residues. This CDR3 is CASRTSGANTGELFF. In DNA, the CDR3 is TGTGCCAGCAGGACTAGCGGAGCGAACACCGGGGAGCTGTTTTTT. The entire variable domain, with the rest obtained from reference TRBV28 and TRBJ2-2, is as follows: DVKVTQSSRYLVKRTGEKVFLECVQDMDHENMFWYRQDPGLGLRLIYFSYDVKMKEKGDIPEGYSVSREKKERFSLILESASTNQTSMYLCASRTSGANTGELFFGEGSRLTVL.

This clonotype has just a few counts. This chain uses TRBV5-1 with TRBJ2-7; a weak D match, TRBD2 (5 bases). From germline, CDR1 is SGHRS and CDR2 YFSETQ. The CDR3 spans 14 residues. Trimming stripped 6 bases from V and 3 bases from J, with 16 bases between. This CDR3 reads CASKRTNEGYEQYF. CDR3 nucleotide sequence: TGCGCCAGCAAAAGGACCAACGAGGGCTACGAGCAGTACTTC. Looking up the rest from reference TRBV5-1 and TRBJ2-7 gives the full variable domain: KAGVTQTPRYLIKTRGQQVTLSCSPISGHRSVSWYQQTPGQGLQFLFEYFSETQRNKGNFPGRFSGRQFSNSRSEMNVSTLELGDSALYLCASKRTNEGYEQYFGPGTRLTVT.

The chain links TRBV20-1 to TRBJ2-3, with D possibly matching TRBD2 (6 bases). Deletions cut 3 bases from V and 4 bases from J, with 8 bases between. CDR1 is DFQATT and CDR2 is SNEGSKA in the germline V gene (reference sequence). This CDR3 spans 12 amino acids. In DNA, the CDR3 is TGCAGTGCTAGTTGGGGGGCAGATACGCAGTATTTT. The encoded protein is CSASWGADTQYF.

Of note for this clonotype: This may arise from a read error, as a much more abundant clone is one base away. This chain links TRBV11-3 with TRBJ1-2; 8 nucleotides align to TRBD1. Germline V gene data show CDR1 as SGHNT and CDR2 as YENEEA. This CDR3 spans 16 amino acids. CDR3 protein: CASSLEGQTGDYGYTF. The CDR3 DNA reads as TGTGCCAGCAGCCTAGAGGGGCAGACAGGGGATTATGGCTACACCTTC.

This clonotype was found many times. V and J are TRBV7-3 and TRBJ1-1, with D maybe TRBD1 (6 bases). CDR1 is SGHTA and CDR2 is FQGTGA in the germline V gene. Trimming stripped 4 bases from V and 1 base from J, with 13 bases between. The CDR3 contains 15 residues. The CDR3 region has the DNA TGTGCCAGCAGCTCCACAGGGAGTGAGAACACTGAAGCTTTCTTT. Protein product: CASSSTGSENTEAFF.

The chain recombines TRBV7-9 with TRBJ2-5; 8 nucleotides line up with TRBD2. This CDR3 has 16 amino acids. Germline values: CDR1 SEHNR, CDR2 FQNEAQ (reference sequence). V lost 2 bases and J lost 4; bases outside the gene matches: 9. The CDR3 loop reads CASSLPLGLAGETQYF. The CDR3 DNA sequence: TGTGCCAGCAGCTTACCCCTCGGACTAGCAGGAGAGACCCAGTACTTC.

The chain recombines TRBV4-1 with TRBJ2-7; D is unclear. This CDR3 has 15 amino acids. The V end was cut by 4 bases, the J end by 0 bases, with 13 bases between. The germline gives CDR1 MGHRA, CDR2 YSYEKL. Written as DNA, the CDR3 is TGCGCCAGCAGCCCGGGCCTGAGCAGCTCCTACGAGCAGTACTTC. This codes for CASSPGLSSSYEQYF.

This clonotype was seen only a few times. A read error may account for a junction end that differs from germline. The gene calls are TRBV19 and TRBJ2-1, with 8 bases lining up with TRBD1. Germline V gene data show CDR1 as LNHDA and CDR2 as SQIVND (reference sequence). This CDR3 is built from 14 residues. This CDR3 is CASSPGGSHNEQFF. CDR3 DNA sequence: TGTGCCAGTAGCCCAGGGGGCTCCCACAATGAGCAGTTCTTC.

In this sample, this clonotype turned up many times. This chain connects TRBV5-6 to TRBJ1-1, with D possibly being TRBD1 (5 bases). Germline CDR1 is SGHDT and CDR2 is YYEEEE. The germline V and J ends were trimmed by 4 bases and 4 bases, with 17 bases remaining between them. This CDR3 region has 15 residues. CDR3 amino acids: CASSPGRTPGTEAFF. CDR3 in DNA: TGTGCCAGCAGCCCGGGACGAACCCCGGGCACTGAAGCTTTCTTT.

As for this clonotype: Relative to the germline gene, one junction end is altered; a read error may explain this. The rearrangement uses TRBV13 and TRBJ2-5; 8 positions agree with TRBD2. CDR1 is PRHDT and CDR2 is FYEKMQ in the germline V gene (reference sequence). The CDR3 is 15 residues long. The CDR3 reads CASSLAGRRQETQYF. DNA for the CDR3: TGTGCCAGCAGTTTAGCGGGGAGAAGACAAGAGACCCAGTACTTC.

This clonotype came up many times. This chain uses TRBV11-2 with TRBJ2-7; D remains ambiguous. Germline CDR1 reads SGHAT; CDR2 reads FQNNGV. The CDR3 consists of 15 residues. Deletions cut 1 base from V and 0 bases from J, with 10 bases between. CDR3 in amino acids: CASSLAGPSSYEQYF. CDR3 sequence (DNA): TGTGCCAGCAGCTTAGCAGGCCCAAGCTCCTACGAGCAGTACTTC.

This clonotype was detected many times. V is TRBV11-2 and J is TRBJ1-1; D is ambiguous. V was trimmed by 1 base and J by 0 bases, leaving 9 bases between them. The V gene's germline CDR1 is SGHAT and CDR2 FQNNGV. This CDR3 is 15 amino acids long. CDR3 bases: TGTGCCAGCAGCTTAGGTGCAGGACTGAACACTGAAGCTTTCTTT. Protein product: CASSLGAGLNTEAFF.

This chain links TRBV6-6 with TRBJ2-2; TRBD1 agrees at 10 bases. The CDR3 is 15 amino acids. The V gene end was trimmed by 4 bases and the J gene end by 4 bases; junction bases not matched to a gene: 3. Germline V gives CDR1 MNHNY, CDR2 SVGAGI (reference sequence). CDR3 sequence reads: CASSSGQGTTGELFF. CDR3 DNA: TGTGCCAGCAGTTCGGGACAGGGGACCACCGGGGAGCTGTTTTTT.

The chain links TRBV20-1 to TRBJ2-7; 10 nucleotides agree with TRBD2. The germline V gene has CDR1 DFQATT and CDR2 SNEGSKA (reference sequence). Germline trimming cut 3 bases from V and 4 bases from J; bases unmatched to any gene: 9. There are 15 residues in the CDR3. The CDR3 nucleotides are TGCAGTGCTAGGTCGGCTAGCGGGAGTAGTTACGAGCAGTACTTC. Its protein product is CSARSASGSSYEQYF.

This clonotype was seen more than once but under ten times. V gene TRBV5-1 combines with J gene TRBJ2-5; 12 nucleotides match TRBD2. CDR1 is SGHRS, CDR2 YFSETQ, per germline. J lost 2 bases, V lost 1 base, and 9 bases had no gene match. This CDR3 is 18 amino acids long. DNA of the CDR3: TGCGCCAGCAGCTTGCTAACTAGCGGGAGGACGAATCAAGAGACCCAGTACTTC. Its protein is CASSLLTSGRTNQETQYF.

The genes are TRBV7-9 and TRBJ2-1; 9 bases map to TRBD2. V was pared by 1 base and J by 8 bases, with 6 bases of the junction left unmatched. The V gene's germline CDR1 is SEHNR and CDR2 FQNEAQ (reference sequence). The CDR3 is 15 amino acids. CDR3 DNA: TGTGCCAGCAGCTTAGAGGCGGGAGGGCCCCATGAGCAGTTCTTC. It is translated as CASSLEAGGPHEQFF.

The J gene is TRBJ2-7, the V gene TRBV20-1; D may be TRBD1 (6 bases). The V and J ends lost 3 bases and 0 bases respectively, with 15 bases between them. The CDR3 is 15 residues long. CDR1 DFQATT and CDR2 SNEGSKA come from the germline V gene (reference sequence). CDR3 DNA: TGCAGTGCTAGCAAAGCCGGGACAAACTCCTACGAGCAGTACTTC. Its translation: CSASKAGTNSYEQYF.